One and the same sample provided the 13 T cell receptor beta chains below, sequenced in a study of T cells in Graves' hyperthyroidism and ophthalmopathy. TCR beta CDR3 regions were amplified from RNA transcripts. HTBI primers were the set used in a first-round RT-PCR of the TCR CDR3. From the multiplex PCR reads, TCRdb called clonotypes with MiXCR, one entry per CDR3 protein. Of fewer than 600,000 distinct CDR3 sequences in the sample, roughly 15% were seen once. Sequencing was done on a sample of blood. The receptor source for this set is a woman aged 40 to 50 with Graves' hyperthyroidism.

The table lists this clonotype with many counts. The V and J genes are TRBV7-9 and TRBJ2-7, with 9 bases fitting TRBD1. Germline assignment: CDR1 SEHNR and CDR2 FQNEAQ (reference sequence). V trimming: 4 bases; J trimming: 4 bases; junction bases outside the gene matches: 5. The CDR3 has 14 residues. The CDR3 nucleotides are TGTGCCAGCAGCTCAGGGGACAGGGCGTACGAGCAGTACTTC. It specifies CASSSGDRAYEQYF.

In this sample, this clonotype turned up many times. V and J are TRBV5-5 and TRBJ2-5, with D maybe TRBD1 (6 bases). CDR1 and CDR2 (germline): SGHKS, YYEKEE (reference sequence). The length of the CDR3 is 14 residues. V was shortened by 0 bases and J by 5 bases, with 11 bases between the two germline ends. CDR3 in amino acids: CASSLENRVETQYF. As DNA, the CDR3 is TGTGCCAGCAGCTTGGAGAACAGGGTGGAGACCCAGTACTTC.

This clonotype was observed at least ten times. The chain links TRBV6-1 to TRBJ2-7, with 16 bases fitting TRBD2. There are 18 residues in the CDR3. CDR1 is MNHNS and CDR2 is SASEGT in the germline V gene. V dropped 6 bases and J dropped 0; count of bases not matched to a gene: 8. As DNA, the CDR3 is TGTGCCAGCAGCCAGGGACTAGCGGGAGGGTCGGGCTCCTACGAGCAGTACTTC. The encoded protein is CASSQGLAGGSGSYEQYF.

CDR3 residues: CASSLDRSGRAVSGANVLTF. Written as DNA, the CDR3 is TGTGCCAGCAGCTTAGATCGGAGCGGGAGGGCCGTATCTGGGGCCAACGTCCTGACTTTC. This chain joins TRBV11-2 and TRBJ2-6, with 10 bases matching TRBD2. The germline gives CDR1 SGHAT, CDR2 FQNNGV. After removal of 0 bases from V and 1 base from J, the junction contained 9 bases not matched to a gene. The CDR3 is made up of 20 amino acids.

This clonotype was counted ten times or more. The chain employs TRBV7-2 and TRBJ2-7; 14 bases align to TRBD2. Germline CDR1 is SGHTA and CDR2 is FQGNSA. The CDR3 runs 16 residues. V dropped 0 bases and J dropped 6; count of bases not matched to a gene: 4. The CDR3 DNA follows: TGTGCCAGCAGCTTAGCGAGGGGACTAGCGGGAGCCGAGCAGTACTTC. Amino acid sequence: CASSLARGLAGAEQYF.

This clonotype was picked up many times. The chain couples TRBV7-2 to TRBJ2-1; 8 nucleotides match TRBD2. The trim removed 3 bases at V and 5 bases at J, leaving 3 bases unmatched. CDR3 length equals 14 residues. CDR1 is SGHTA and CDR2 is FQGNSA in the germline V gene. CDR3 protein: CASSLELADNEQFF. The CDR3 DNA sequence: TGTGCCAGCAGCTTGGAACTAGCGGACAATGAGCAGTTCTTC.

This clonotype was picked up many times. This sequence joins TRBV7-9 and TRBJ2-7; no definite D call. V lost 8 bases and J 2 bases, leaving 16 bases between the germline ends. The CDR3 totals 14 residues. Per germline, CDR1 SEHNR and CDR2 FQNEAQ (reference sequence). The CDR3 nucleotides are TGTGCCAGCGGTAAGACTGGAACGACCTACGAGCAGTACTTC. Protein product: CASGKTGTTYEQYF. The full variable domain, rest sourced from reference TRBV7-9 and TRBJ2-7, is DTGVSQNPRHKITKRGQNVTFRCDPISEHNRLYWYRQTLGQGPEFLTYFQNEAQLEKSRLLSDRFSAERPKGSFSTLEIQRTEQGDSAMYLCASGKTGTTYEQYFGPGTRLTVT.

A note on this clonotype: One base away lies a much larger clone, so this may be a sequencing read error. The chain carries TRBV27 and TRBJ2-1, with D possibly matching TRBD2 (7 bases). The CDR3 length is 15 residues. Germline loops: CDR1 MNHEY, CDR2 SMNVEV (reference sequence). V was clipped by 5 bases and J by 7 bases, with 18 bases between them. Written as DNA, the CDR3 is TGTGCCAGCAGTAAAAAGGGAGGGGGGAGGAATGAGCAGTTCTTC. It encodes CASSKKGGGRNEQFF.

This clonotype was counted many times. The rearrangement uses TRBV6-2 or TRBV6-3 and TRBJ1-5; D unresolved. The germline V gene has CDR1 MNHEY and CDR2 SVGEGT. V was clipped by 1 base and J by 3 bases, with 10 bases between them. The CDR3 covers 15 residues. This CDR3 reads CASSYFLQTNQPQHF. CDR3 nucleotide sequence: TGTGCCAGCAGTTACTTTCTTCAGACCAATCAGCCCCAGCATTTT.

This clonotype has a handful of counts. The rearrangement uses TRBV5-1 and TRBJ2-7; D call uncertain. The CDR3 loop spans 12 amino acids. Germline CDR1 SGHRS, CDR2 YFSETQ. Trimming took off 1 base at V and 5 bases at J, with 7 bases between the two ends. The CDR3, as DNA: TGCGCCAGCAGCTTGAGCACAAACGAGCAGTACTTC. Its translation: CASSLSTNEQYF.

Only a few counts were recorded for this clonotype. The J gene is TRBJ1-5, the V gene TRBV6-1; 11 positions match TRBD1. The V segment lost 11 bases and the J segment 6 bases; nucleotides outside the gene matches: 3. In germline, CDR1 is MNHNS, CDR2 SASEGT. CDR3 length: 12 amino acids. The CDR3 protein is CAGGTGGQPQHF. DNA of the CDR3: TGTGCCGGCGGGACAGGGGGTCAGCCCCAGCATTTT.

In this sample, this clonotype is medium-sized. The chain recombines TRBV2 with TRBJ2-5, with a weak D call TRBD2 (6 bases). The V gene lost 3 bases and the J gene lost 2 bases, with 16 bases spanning the gap. The CDR3 loop spans 16 amino acids. Germline V lookup: CDR1 SNHLY, CDR2 FYNNEI. CDR3 amino acids: CASSDRPGVGQETQYF. CDR3 DNA: TGTGCCAGCAGTGACCGCCCGGGAGTGGGTCAAGAGACCCAGTACTTC.

This clonotype was seen repeatedly, ten times or more. This chain uses TRBV3-1 with TRBJ1-4; D possibly corresponds to TRBD1 (6 bases). Trimming cost V 2 bases and J 6 bases, with 16 bases left between them. CDR3 length equals 16 residues. Germline CDR1 and CDR2: LGHDT and YNNKEL (reference sequence). For the CDR3, the DNA is TGTGCCAGCAGCCAAAGGGGGTCAGGGTCTTATGAAAAACTGTTTTTT. Its protein product is CASSQRGSGSYEKLFF.